What follows is one TCR beta chain and its context. What this receptor recognizes is not known. Nothing much larger sits one base from this clone, and base qualities are not available. This record comes from a study of blood T cell repertoires in COVID-19 (TCRdb year 2020). Looking at the study overall: Samples covering the acute and convalescent phases of COVID-19 were provided by collaborators in the United States, Italy and Spain. The prospective study material was composed of cDNA or gDNA derived from T cells, B-cell-depleted T cells, or PBMCs. Deeply sampled blood TCRbeta repertoires from subjects exposed to, actively infected with, or recovered from COVID-19 were included in the dataset. The repertoires were made available in a free public database intended to serve as a resource for research on the immune response to SARS-CoV-2. The samples were drawn from the first 160 participants of the ongoing ImmuneRACE study and from more than 1,000 subjects provided by 6 global collaborators. A de-identified subject ID, COVID-19 status, age in years and sex were almost always included in the sample metadata. Where HLA class I and class II types were available, the types were taken from metadata supplied by the sample provider, not from assay-based typing.

TCRbeta CDR3 regions were amplified from genomic DNA using the immunoSEQ Assay, a bias-controlled multiplex PCR. The original methods were these. The number of nucleated cells in each sample was estimated by amplification of reference gene primers within the assay. To quantify the absolute abundance of each unique TCRbeta CDR3 rearrangement, sequence reads were collapsed and filtered. For each sample, productive Simpson clonality was calculated by taking the square root of Simpson's diversity index across productive rearrangements. TCRdb mirrors the immuneACCESS table, restricted to in-frame sequences. Some clones are absent from its copies; in checked studies, under half trace to an unresolved V gene, and the reason for the others is unknown. That table gives V, J and clone size, and the DNA gave D and trimming. The sample table records roughly 84,000 clones; around 80% of these occur just once. The ten top clones hold 12% of the sample.

The CDR3 numbers 14 residues from cysteine through phenylalanine. The only DNA kept is the CDR3, 42 bases in frame from the first base. Looking up the germline V gene yields CDR1 SGHTA and CDR2 FQGNSA. V gives up 2 bases and J gives up 0 bases, and the segment between their germline ends measures 8 bases. Each collaborating institution followed its own protocols to collect whole blood in K2EDTA tubes. For TCRbeta analysis, collaborators shipped samples in one of three forms: frozen whole blood, isolated PBMCs, or DNA extracted from either of those sample types. The paper's findings and limits, for the study overall: The quantity of clinical and demographic metadata differed by source and by participant and was supplied without curation.

What was sequenced was peripheral blood. The rearranged segments are TRBV7-2 and TRBJ2-7; the D gene identity is not certain. The TCR was taken from a woman aged 40-49 years with active or convalescent COVID-19. The CDR3 has the sequence CASSLSVSSYEQYF. The DNA sequence reads TGTGCCAGCAGCTTATCAGTTTCCTCCTACGAGCAGTACTTC.